The entry below gives a single T cell receptor (beta chain) sequence along with its context. Some clones are missing from TCRdb's copy, which holds only in-frame ones; the method was immunoSEQ multiplex PCR. Seen here are 45,000 to 60,000 clones, approximately 90% observed once, and the top ten hold under 2.5%. Indicated time point: peripheral blood 6 weeks after treatment start. This record belongs to a study of PD-L1 blockade in urothelial cancer. This material consisted of PBMCs, taken around atezolizumab (anti-PD-L1) treatment. This TCR came from a man aged 55 to 69 with urothelial cancer.

The CDR3 bases are TGCGCCAGCAGCCCAGGGACAGGAAACTCTGGAAACACCATATATTTT. This gives the protein CASSPGTGNSGNTIYF. This rearrangement joins TRBV5-1 to TRBJ1-3; 8 bases are a match to TRBD1. The CDR3 loop spans 16 amino acids. Germline loops: CDR1 SGHRS, CDR2 YFSETQ. Unmatched junction bases numbered 6, after V lost 4 bases and J lost 0 bases.